The 17 T cell receptor beta chains below come from one sample, sequenced in a study of T cell responses to AZD1222 COVID-19 vaccine. The repertoire was sequenced with immunoSEQ multiplex PCR; TCRdb's copy has only in-frame clones and lacks some. The data contain around 200,000 clones, 85% to 95% of them singletons. The sample in question was peripheral blood, obtained 28 days after the second dose of the MenACWY control vaccine. These receptors were obtained from an adult who received the MenACWY meningococcal vaccine as a control.

The chain has TRBV27 and TRBJ2-7; no firm D call. With 7 bases removed from V and 2 bases from J, the gap between germline ends came to 24 bases. From germline, CDR1 is MNHEY and CDR2 SMNVEV (reference sequence). This CDR3 is built from 17 residues. The CDR3 bases are TGTGCCAGCAATGGGCAGATACGAGCCCCTGACACCTACGAGCAGTACTTC. The encoded protein is CASNGQIRAPDTYEQYF.

This clone has just one count. The genes are TRBV18 and TRBJ1-4, with D uncertain. Germline V gene lookup returns CDR1 KGHSH and CDR2 LQKENI. The V end lost 3 bases, the J end lost 8 bases, and 13 bases lay between the germline ends. CDR3 size: 14 residues. Here the CDR3 reads CASSPRAAEEKLFF. In DNA, the CDR3 is TGTGCCAGCTCACCCCGAGCAGCAGAAGAAAAACTGTTTTTT.

The chain uses TRBV6-6 and TRBJ1-1; tentatively, D is TRBD1 (6 bases). Per germline, CDR1 MNHNY and CDR2 SVGAGI (reference sequence). Trimming cost V 0 bases and J 4 bases, with 9 bases left between them. The CDR3 runs 14 residues. The CDR3 loop reads CASSYSGGLTEAFF. The CDR3 DNA reads TGTGCCAGCAGTTACTCGGGGGGGCTCACTGAAGCTTTCTTT.

The chain recombines TRBV30 with TRBJ2-3; 12 bases align to TRBD2. The CDR3 has 15 amino acids. Per the germline V gene, CDR1 is GTSNPN and CDR2 is SVGIG (reference sequence). Trimming at V came to 4 bases and at J to 2 bases, leaving 4 bases not matched to a gene. CDR3 sequence reads: CAWTGLAGFTDTQYF. CDR3 coding DNA: TGTGCCTGGACCGGACTAGCGGGGTTCACAGATACGCAGTATTTT. The entire variable domain, with the rest obtained from reference TRBV30 and TRBJ2-3, is as follows: SQTIHQWPATLVQPVGSPLSLECTVEGTSNPNLYWYRQAAGRGLQLLFYSVGIGQISSEVPQNLSASRPQDRQFILSSKKLLLSDSGFYLCAWTGLAGFTDTQYFGPGTRLTVL.

The count of this clone is one. The chain employs TRBV19 and TRBJ2-7, with D perhaps matching TRBD1 (7 bases). The CDR3 has 13 residues. Germline CDR1 reads LNHDA; CDR2 reads SQIVND (reference sequence). Trimming removed 4 bases at V and 5 bases at J, with 12 bases between. The chain's CDR3 is CASSTGGGDEQYF. The CDR3 bases are TGTGCCAGTAGTACAGGGGGAGGCGACGAGCAGTACTTC.

The rearrangement links TRBV2 to TRBJ1-4; D may be TRBD1 (6 bases). This CDR3 spans 13 amino acids. Germline CDR1 SNHLY, CDR2 FYNNEI. V lost 6 bases and J lost 7, with 12 bases in between. Here the CDR3 reads CASRATGFEKLFF. The CDR3 DNA reads as TGTGCCAGCAGGGCTACAGGGTTTGAAAAACTGTTTTTT.

J is TRBJ1-1 and V is TRBV10-3; D is undetermined. Germline lookup yields CDR1 ENHRY and CDR2 SYGVKD. V lost 4 bases and J lost 5, with 14 bases in between. The CDR3 spans 14 residues. The CDR3 bases are TGTGCCATCAGTGTGACCGGAGGAGGGACTGAAGCTTTCTTT. This translates into CAISVTGGGTEAFF.

This rearrangement joins TRBV15 to TRBJ1-1; D gene ambiguous. The CDR3 totals 14 residues. Trimming shortened V by 3 bases and J by 2 bases, and 10 bases separated the two germline ends. CDR1 is LNHNV and CDR2 is YYDKDF in the germline V gene (reference sequence). The CDR3 DNA is TGTGCCACCAGCAGTCAAACACTAAACACTGAAGCTTTCTTT. Residues: CATSSQTLNTEAFF.

Only one count was recorded for this clone. This chain joins TRBV7-8 and TRBJ1-1; a possible D gene is TRBD1 (6 bases). V dropped 4 bases and J dropped 5 bases, with 14 bases sitting between them. Germline V gene lookup returns CDR1 SGHVS and CDR2 FQNEAQ. CDR3 length equals 14 residues. This CDR3 is CASSWGDKRTEAFF. CDR3 nucleotides: TGTGCCAGCAGCTGGGGGGACAAGAGGACTGAAGCTTTCTTT. Full variable domain (outside the CDR3, taken from reference TRBV7-8 and TRBJ1-1): GAGVSQSPRYKVAKRGQDVALRCDPISGHVSLFWYQQALGQGPEFLTYFQNEAQLDKSGLPSDRFFAERPEGSVSTLKIQRTQQEDSAVYLCASSWGDKRTEAFFGQGTRLTVV.

The rearrangement joins TRBV29-1 to TRBJ2-7; D uncertain. Trimming removed 7 bases at V and 0 bases at J, with 13 bases between. CDR1 and CDR2 (germline): SQVTM, ANQGSEA. There are 13 residues in the CDR3. The CDR3 region is CSAEDVSSYEQYF. The CDR3 nucleotides read TGCAGCGCAGAGGACGTGAGCTCCTACGAGCAGTACTTC.

The chain employs TRBV12-5 and TRBJ1-1; TRBD1 is a possible D gene (5 bases). This CDR3 contains 15 residues. Germline CDR1 LGHNT, CDR2 FRNRAP. V was trimmed by 7 bases and J by 2 bases, leaving 17 bases between them. The CDR3 loop is CASAVGGAPNTEAFF. CDR3 coding DNA: TGTGCTAGTGCCGTTGGAGGGGCCCCAAACACTGAAGCTTTCTTT.

The chain has TRBV11-2 and TRBJ2-1, with 8 bases that match TRBD1. Germline assignment: CDR1 SGHAT and CDR2 FQNNGV. V was pared by 2 bases and J by 8 bases, with 5 bases of the junction left unmatched. The CDR3 totals 14 residues. This CDR3 is CASSLRAGGDEQFF. In DNA form, the CDR3 reads TGTGCCAGCAGCTTACGGGCAGGGGGCGATGAGCAGTTCTTC.

This chain connects TRBV6-4 to TRBJ1-5; D is unclear. This CDR3 is 16 amino acids long. Germline V lookup: CDR1 MRHNA, CDR2 SNTAGT. V was pared by 3 bases and J by 6 bases, with 18 bases between. As DNA, the CDR3 is TGTGCCAGCAGTGATGCAGCTCTGAACCCGCCTCAGCCCCAGCATTTT. Its protein product is CASSDAALNPPQPQHF.

V usage is TRBV25-1 and J usage is TRBJ2-5; weak D call: TRBD2 (6 bases). There are 15 residues in the CDR3. Trimming left V 6 bases short and J 1 base short, with 15 bases between. Germline CDR1 MGHDK, CDR2 SYGVNS. CDR3 region: CASRDTRRVQETQYF. CDR3 in DNA: TGTGCCAGCAGAGACACACGGAGGGTCCAAGAGACCCAGTACTTC. Drawing the rest from reference TRBV25-1 and TRBJ2-5, the complete variable domain is EADIYQTPRYLVIGTGKKITLECSQTMGHDKMYWYQQDPGMELHLIHYSYGVNSTEKGDLSSESTVSRIRTEHFPLTLESARPSHTSQYLCASRDTRRVQETQYFGPGTRLLVL.

The chain employs TRBV19 and TRBJ1-5; D not certain. CDR3 size: 12 residues. The germline CDR1 and CDR2 sequences are LNHDA and SQIVND (reference sequence). V dropped 5 bases and J dropped 10 bases, with 12 bases sitting between them. Here the CDR3 reads CASSPQSSPQHF. For the CDR3, the DNA is TGTGCCAGTAGTCCTCAGTCCTCTCCCCAGCATTTT.

The chain combines TRBV18 with TRBJ1-6; the match to TRBD1 covers 9 bases. Germline lookup yields CDR1 KGHSH and CDR2 LQKENI. The CDR3 extends over 16 amino acids. Trimming removed 0 bases from V and 8 bases from J; junction bases left unmatched: 5. The CDR3 DNA reads as TGTGCCAGCTCACCACCGACAGGGGGACGGGATTCACCCCTCCACTTT. It codes for CASSPPTGGRDSPLHF.

The rearrangement uses TRBV4-3 and TRBJ1-2; D is uncertain. The germline V and J ends were trimmed by 0 bases and 0 bases, with 14 bases remaining between them. Germline assignment: CDR1 LGHNA and CDR2 YSLEER. This CDR3 is built from 17 residues. In DNA form, the CDR3 reads TGCGCCAGCAGCCAAGATAAAGGGCAGACGCCTAACTATGGCTACACCTTC. Residues: CASSQDKGQTPNYGYTF.